This T cell receptor beta chain originates from a study of T cells in tumors and immune-related adverse events. Produced via immunoSEQ multiplex PCR; TCRdb's table is partial and in-frame only. The sample includes more than 10,000 clones, around 93% of them seen just once. In germline, CDR1 is ENHRY, CDR2 SYGVKD. The V and J ends lost 10 bases and 5 bases respectively, with 17 bases between them. The CDR3 is 14 residues long. The chain has TRBV10-3 and TRBJ1-4; weak D call: TRBD1 (5 bases). The clonotype was recovered from a female donor with metastatic renal cell carcinoma. Sample: lymph node tissue, taken from a patient treated with anti-PD-1 therapy. CDR3 DNA sequence: TGTGCCACATCCCCGGGGACGGAGAATGAAAAACTGTTTTTT. Translation gives CATSPGTENEKLFF.